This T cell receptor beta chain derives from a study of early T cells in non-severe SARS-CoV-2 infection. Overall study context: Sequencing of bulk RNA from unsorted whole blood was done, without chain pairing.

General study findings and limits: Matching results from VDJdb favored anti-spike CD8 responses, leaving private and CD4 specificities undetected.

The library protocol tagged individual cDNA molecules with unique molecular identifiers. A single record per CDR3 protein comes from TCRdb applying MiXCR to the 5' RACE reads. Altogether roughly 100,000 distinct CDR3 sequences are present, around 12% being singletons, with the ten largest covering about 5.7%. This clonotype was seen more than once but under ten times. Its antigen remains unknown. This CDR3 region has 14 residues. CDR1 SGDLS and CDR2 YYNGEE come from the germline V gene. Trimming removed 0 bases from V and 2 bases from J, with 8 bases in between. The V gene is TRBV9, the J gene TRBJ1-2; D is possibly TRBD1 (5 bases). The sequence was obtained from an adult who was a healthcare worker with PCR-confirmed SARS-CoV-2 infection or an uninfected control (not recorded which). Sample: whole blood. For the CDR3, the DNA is TGTGCCAGCAGCGTAGTGGCAGGGAACTATGGCTACACCTTC. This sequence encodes CASSVVAGNYGYTF.